A selection of T cell receptor beta chains follows, all from one sample in a study of beta chain features in type 1 diabetes. Data came from immunoSEQ multiplex PCR; TCRdb stores just in-frame clones and leaves some out. Found here are about 260,000 clones, around 20% of them singletons; the top ten hold 0.028%. Sequenced material: naive CD4+ T cells from blood. The receptor source for this set is a woman between 40 and 55 years old with type 1 diabetes. The CDR3 runs from the conserved cysteine through the conserved F or W. A D gene is named only where the DNA matches it firmly. The size of a clone is reported for some rows only, either as once, few or many, or as a class for expanded clones.

>TRBJ2-5|TRBD1|TRBV19|.
TGTGCCAGTAGTCAAGGACAGGGGGAGACCCAGTACTTC
CASSQGQGETQYF
>TRBJ1-5|.|TRBV30|few
TGTGCCTGGAGTGTAAGAGGGCCCCAGCATTTT
CAWSVRGPQHF
>TRBJ2-7|TRBD1|TRBV7-3|.
TGTGCCAGCAGCTTAACGGGACCCAGGACAGGGGACGAGCAGTACTTC
CASSLTGPRTGDEQYF
>TRBJ1-2|TRBD1|TRBV6-6|.
TGTGCCAGCAGTCACCAGGGACAGGGACCTTATGGCTACACCTTC
CASSHQGQGPYGYTF
>TRBJ2-3|TRBD1|TRBV28|.
TGTGCCAGCAGTCCCGCGGACAGGCGGTATACGCAGTATTTT
CASSPADRRYTQYF
>TRBJ2-7|.|TRBV5-1|.
TGCGCCAGCAAGCCCTCGGGGGAAAACGAGCAGTACTTC
CASKPSGENEQYF
>TRBJ2-2|.|TRBV19|few
TGTGCCAGTAGTATCCAGGAAAACACCGGGGAGCTGTTTTTT
CASSIQENTGELFF
>TRBJ2-1|TRBD1|TRBV4-3|.
TGCGCCAGCAGCCAAGCGAACAGGGGTGGAAATGAGCAGTTCTTC
CASSQANRGGNEQFF
>TRBJ2-1|TRBD2|TRBV19|.
TGTGCCAGTAGTCCACTAGCGGGAGTCTACAATGAGCAGTTCTTC
CASSPLAGVYNEQFF
>TRBJ1-5|.|TRBV9|.
TGTGCCAGCAGCGGTACAGGAGAGAATCAGCCCCAGCATTTT
CASSGTGENQPQHF
>TRBJ1-1|TRBD1|TRBV6-5|few
TGTGCCAGCGCCTCATGGACAGGGTTGAACACTGAAGCTTTCTTT
CASASWTGLNTEAFF
>TRBJ1-5|.|TRBV2|.
TGTGCCAGCAGGTTACAGGGACCTAAGCCCCAGCATTTT
CASRLQGPKPQHF
>TRBJ1-6|.|TRBV6-5|few
TGTGCCAGCAGTCTACAGGCTCCTGATTCACCCCTCCACTTT
CASSLQAPDSPLHF
>TRBJ2-5|TRBD2|TRBV7-2|.
TGTGCCAGCAGCTCTGGACTAGCGGGGGGACCCCAAGAGACCCAGTACTTC
CASSSGLAGGPQETQYF
>TRBJ2-7|.|TRBV10-3|.
TGTGCCATCCAGACGGGCTCCTACGAGCAGTACTTC
CAIQTGSYEQYF
>TRBJ2-7|TRBD1|TRBV5-1|few
TGCGCCAGCAGCCAAGGACAGGGCCCCCTCTACGAGCAGTACTTC
CASSQGQGPLYEQYF